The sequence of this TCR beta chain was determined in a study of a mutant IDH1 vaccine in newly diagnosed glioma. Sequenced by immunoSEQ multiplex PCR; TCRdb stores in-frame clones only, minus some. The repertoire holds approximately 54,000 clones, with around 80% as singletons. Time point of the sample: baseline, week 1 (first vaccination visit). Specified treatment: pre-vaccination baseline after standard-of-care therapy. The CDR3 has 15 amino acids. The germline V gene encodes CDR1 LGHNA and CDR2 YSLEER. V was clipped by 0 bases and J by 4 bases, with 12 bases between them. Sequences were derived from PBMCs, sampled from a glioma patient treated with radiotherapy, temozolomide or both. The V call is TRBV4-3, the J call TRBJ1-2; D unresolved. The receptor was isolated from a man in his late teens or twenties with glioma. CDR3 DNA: TGCGCCAGCAGCCAAGATCCCCAGAGACCCTATGGCTACACCTTC. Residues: CASSQDPQRPYGYTF.